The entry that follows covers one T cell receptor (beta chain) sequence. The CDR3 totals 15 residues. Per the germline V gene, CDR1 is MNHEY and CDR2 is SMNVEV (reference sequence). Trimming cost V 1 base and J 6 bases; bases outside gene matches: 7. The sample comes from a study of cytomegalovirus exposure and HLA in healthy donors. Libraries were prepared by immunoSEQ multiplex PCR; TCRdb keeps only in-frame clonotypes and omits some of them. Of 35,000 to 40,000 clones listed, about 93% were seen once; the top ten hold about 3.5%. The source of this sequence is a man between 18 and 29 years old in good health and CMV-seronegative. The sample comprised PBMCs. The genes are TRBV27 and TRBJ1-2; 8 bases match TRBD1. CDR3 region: CASSLFQGARNGYTF. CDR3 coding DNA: TGTGCCAGCAGTTTATTTCAGGGGGCGAGAAATGGCTACACCTTC.